This T cell receptor (beta chain) was sequenced during a study of cytomegalovirus exposure and HLA in healthy donors. The study, taken as a whole, reports: Researchers reported in a later analysis that a missense DCLRE1C variant was tied to TCR beta V- and J-gene trimming. Relative to the approximately 630-donor mean, N-insertions were reportedly fewer in an Asian-associated ancestry cluster in a later analysis. The sole available immune exposure information was CMV serostatus.

The CDR3 has 12 amino acids. CDR1 is SGHTS, CDR2 YDEGEE, per germline. Trimming stripped 4 bases from V and 8 bases from J, with 10 bases between. The PCR employed 60 Vbeta primers together with 13 Jbeta primers. Using immunoSEQ multiplex PCR, the repertoire was profiled, and TCRdb retains in-frame clones only, with some absent. The sample lists under 200,000 clones; approximately 86% were seen once. With regard to this clone: The antigen is undetermined.

The receptor comes from a woman in her thirties in good health and CMV-seronegative. The sequenced sample was PBMCs. The V and J genes are TRBV5-8 and TRBJ1-5; D gene uncertain. The CDR3 reads CASSGGGEPQHF. Here the CDR3 DNA reads TGTGCCAGCAGCGGTGGCGGAGAGCCCCAGCATTTT.